These 21 T cell receptor beta chains were all obtained from the same sample, sequenced in a study of human T cells and chemical hapten exposure. Each CDR3 protein gets one entry after TCRdb re-called the RACE reads with MiXCR. The sample includes a few hundred thousand distinct CDR3 sequences, around 5% of them seen just once. The time point was: pre-sensitization, week 0. Treatment noted: therapeutic diphenylcyclopropenone sensitization with weekly scalp DPC. Sequences were derived from whole blood, sampled in connection with sensitization to the hapten diphenylcyclopropenone (DPC). These receptors were taken from a woman aged 18-29 years with alopecia areata. Some clones in this sample may be carry-over from other donors' samples.

Ten or more counts support this clonotype. This sequence joins TRBV12-3 or TRBV12-4 and TRBJ1-2; D is uncertain. V lost 4 bases, J lost 0 bases, and 12 bases lay in between. The CDR3 totals 15 residues. The CDR3 nucleotides are TGTGCCAGCAGTTACCCAGGAGGAGCTAACTATGGCTACACCTTC. Its translation is CASSYPGGANYGYTF.

This clonotype turned up a few times. This chain uses TRBV29-1 with TRBJ2-4; D is perhaps TRBD2 (5 bases). The CDR3 spans 17 residues. Deletions cut 4 bases from V and 0 bases from J, with 19 bases between. The germline CDR1 and CDR2 sequences are SQVTM and ANQGSEA. The CDR3 nucleotides read TGCAGCGTTGTAAAGGGAGCTACGGCACTAGCCAAAAACATTCAGTACTTC. It specifies CSVVKGATALAKNIQYF.

This clonotype was seen a handful of times. Here the CDR3 reads CASSLGGGRFYPQQETQYF. The CDR3 coding sequence is TGTGCCAGCAGTTTAGGGGGGGGCCGGTTCTATCCACAACAAGAGACCCAGTACTTC. The V gene is TRBV27, the J gene TRBJ2-5; weak D call: TRBD2 (7 bases). V shed 2 bases and J shed 2 bases, with 24 bases lying between them. The CDR3 is made up of 19 amino acids. Germline V gene sequence: CDR1 MNHEY, CDR2 SMNVEV (reference sequence).

V gene TRBV4-2 combines with J gene TRBJ2-2, with 7 positions matching TRBD1. The germline V gene encodes CDR1 LGHNA and CDR2 YNFKEQ. The V gene end was trimmed by 4 bases and the J gene end by 4 bases; junction bases not matched to a gene: 12. CDR3 length equals 17 residues. For the CDR3, the DNA is TGTGCCAGCAGCCCTGACGGCACAGGGGCGGGCACCGGGGAGCTGTTTTTT. As protein: CASSPDGTGAGTGELFF.

This clonotype occurred many times. J is TRBJ1-2 and V is TRBV29-1; 10 bases map to TRBD1. Germline assignment: CDR1 SQVTM and CDR2 ANQGSEA. V gave up 0 bases and J gave up 2 bases; unmatched junction bases: 6. CDR3 length: 16 residues. The CDR3 coding sequence is TGCAGCGTTGAAGACTTGGGACAGGGGAGAAACTATGGCTACACCTTC. Translation gives CSVEDLGQGRNYGYTF.

This clonotype has just a few counts. J is TRBJ2-2 and V is TRBV24-1, with no clear D. V was trimmed by 7 bases and J by 7 bases, leaving 18 bases between them. Germline CDR1 is KGHDR and CDR2 is SFDVKD. This CDR3 has 15 residues. CDR3 residues: CATRPPGTRFGELFF. DNA for the CDR3: TGTGCCACCAGGCCCCCGGGCACGAGGTTCGGGGAGCTGTTTTTT.

This clonotype has a count of ten or more. V is TRBV25-1 and J is TRBJ2-3, with a possible D match to TRBD1 (6 bases). The CDR3 loop spans 12 amino acids. V dropped 6 bases and J dropped 5 bases, with 9 bases sitting between them. Germline CDR1 and CDR2: MGHDK and SYGVNS. This chain's CDR3 is CASRGAGDTQYF. CDR3 in DNA: TGTGCCAGCAGGGGGGCAGGAGATACGCAGTATTTT.

There are a few counts of this clonotype. This chain links TRBV3-1 with TRBJ2-3; TRBD2 aligns across 8 bases. Germline assignment: CDR1 LGHDT and CDR2 YNNKEL (reference sequence). The CDR3 contains 14 residues. Trimming at V came to 10 bases and at J to 5 bases, leaving 11 bases not matched to a gene. The CDR3 DNA reads as TGTGCCACCACGAGGGCGGGGGGCGAAGATACGCAGTATTTT. Protein product: CATTRAGGEDTQYF.

The rearrangement uses TRBV9 and TRBJ1-2; TRBD1 matches 8 bases. Trimming cost V 4 bases and J 4 bases; bases outside gene matches: 12. CDR3 length: 16 residues. The V gene's germline CDR1 is SGDLS and CDR2 YYNGEE. The CDR3 region is CASSQPFGTGSYGYTF. CDR3 DNA: TGTGCCAGCAGCCAGCCATTCGGGACAGGTAGCTATGGCTACACCTTC. Full variable domain (remainder filled in from reference TRBV9 and TRBJ1-2): DSGVTQTPKHLITATGQRVTLRCSPRSGDLSVYWYQQSLDQGLQFLIQYYNGEERAKGNILERFSAQQFPDLHSELNLSSLELGDSALYFCASSQPFGTGSYGYTFGSGTRLTVV.

The sample holds a few counts of this clonotype. This chain links TRBV28 with TRBJ1-5; D perhaps matches TRBD1 (5 bases). Germline V CDR1 and CDR2: MDHEN, SYDVKM. The ends were cut back, 5 bases at V and 3 bases at J, with 17 bases in the middle. CDR3 length: 16 amino acids. The CDR3 is CASSPAKGEINQPQHF. The CDR3 coding sequence is TGTGCCAGCAGTCCAGCCAAAGGGGAAATCAATCAGCCCCAGCATTTT.

This clonotype came up a few times. The chain couples TRBV20-1 to TRBJ1-3, with D possibly TRBD1 on 5 matching bases. Per the germline V gene, CDR1 is DFQATT and CDR2 is SNEGSKA (reference sequence). There are 14 residues in the CDR3. V gave up 4 bases and J gave up 0 bases, with 10 bases separating them. CDR3 loop: CSAIQTASGNTIYF. As DNA, the CDR3 is TGCAGTGCTATCCAGACAGCCTCTGGAAACACCATATATTTT.

At least ten counts were recorded for this clonotype. The CDR3 spells CASSFGFGNTIYF. CDR3 coding DNA: TGTGCCAGCAGTTTCGGATTTGGAAACACCATATATTTT. The chain uses TRBV12-3 or TRBV12-4 and TRBJ1-3; no firm D call. With 3 bases removed from V and 3 bases from J, the gap between germline ends came to 6 bases. The CDR3 runs to 13 residues.

In this sample, this clonotype turned up a few times. The rearrangement joins TRBV6-5 to TRBJ2-5; D might be TRBD1 or TRBD2, each matching 5 bases. The CDR3 is made up of 15 amino acids. Trimming pared 0 bases from V and 5 bases from J, leaving 13 bases between. Looked up from germline, CDR1 is MNHEY and CDR2 is SVGAGI. Written as DNA, the CDR3 is TGTGCCAGCAGTTACTCCTTGGGGACCGGGGAGACCCAGTACTTC. Translation gives CASSYSLGTGETQYF.

This clonotype was counted ten times or more. The chain joins TRBV28 to TRBJ2-7; the D gene could be TRBD1 or TRBD2 (5 bases each). V was clipped by 10 bases and J by 2 bases, with 18 bases between them. Germline V gives CDR1 MDHEN, CDR2 SYDVKM. The CDR3 extends over 14 amino acids. This CDR3 is CATKAGTGTYEQYF. In DNA, the CDR3 is TGTGCCACCAAAGCCGGGACGGGGACCTACGAGCAGTACTTC.

This clonotype was observed many times. The chain joins TRBV5-1 to TRBJ1-1; TRBD1 is a possible D gene (5 bases). The CDR3 runs to 15 residues. Germline V CDR1 and CDR2: SGHRS, YFSETQ. V was trimmed by 3 bases and J by 0 bases, leaving 12 bases between them. The CDR3 sequence: CASSWRSTVNTEAFF. The CDR3 nucleotides read TGCGCCAGCAGCTGGCGTTCGACAGTGAACACTGAAGCTTTCTTT.

This clonotype was picked up a small number of times. This chain connects TRBV28 to TRBJ1-6; 9 bases match TRBD1. CDR1 is MDHEN and CDR2 is SYDVKM in the germline V gene. This CDR3 is built from 16 residues. The V and J ends lost 5 bases and 7 bases, in that order; junction bases with no gene match: 9. CDR3 DNA: TGTGCCAGCAGTGCCACTCGACAGGGGGGAAATTCACCCCTCCACTTT. It translates to CASSATRQGGNSPLHF.

The J gene is TRBJ2-3, the V gene TRBV10-3; D not resolved. From germline, CDR1 is ENHRY and CDR2 SYGVKD. The CDR3 length is 12 residues. V was cut by 10 bases and J by 3 bases, with 11 bases left in between. CDR3 loop: CATARRTDTQYF. CDR3 in DNA: TGTGCCACCGCAAGGCGTACAGATACGCAGTATTTT.

This clonotype was observed many times. The chain couples TRBV4-3 to TRBJ2-3; 10 bases match TRBD2. The germline CDR1 and CDR2 sequences are LGHNA and YSLEER. The length of the CDR3 is 15 residues. Losses at the gene ends were 4 bases for V and 4 bases for J; bases not matched to a gene: 5. The CDR3 sequence is CASSRELAGSDTQYF. The CDR3 region has the DNA TGCGCCAGCAGCCGAGAACTAGCGGGATCAGATACGCAGTATTTT.

This clonotype has a count of ten or more. V is TRBV7-2 and J is TRBJ1-4, with 11 bases fitting TRBD1. The V gene's germline CDR1 is SGHTA and CDR2 FQGNSA. Trimming removed 4 bases from V and 7 bases from J; junction bases left unmatched: 2. The CDR3 spans 14 residues. The CDR3 nucleotides read TGTGCCAGCAGCTCCGGACAGGGGGCTGAAAAACTGTTTTTT. Protein sequence: CASSSGQGAEKLFF.

This clonotype came up many times. The V and J genes are TRBV2 and TRBJ2-7, with a weak D call TRBD2 (5 bases). Looked up from germline, CDR1 is SNHLY and CDR2 is FYNNEI. The V end was cut by 6 bases, the J end by 0 bases, with 9 bases between. The CDR3 extends over 13 amino acids. CDR3 nucleotide sequence: TGTGCCAGCAGCGTCCGGGGCTCCTACGAGCAGTACTTC. As protein: CASSVRGSYEQYF.

This clonotype was seen repeatedly, ten times or more. The CDR3: CASSPLQGNQPQHF. In DNA, the CDR3 is TGTGCCAGCAGCCCATTACAGGGAAATCAGCCCCAGCATTTT. This chain uses TRBV12-3 or TRBV12-4 with TRBJ1-5; perhaps TRBD1 as D (6 bases). V was clipped by 6 bases and J by 4 bases, with 13 bases between them. CDR3 size: 14 residues.